This T cell receptor beta chain stems from a study of cytomegalovirus exposure and HLA in healthy donors. 60 Vbeta and 13 Jbeta primers were used in PCR. The repertoire was sequenced with immunoSEQ multiplex PCR; TCRdb's copy has only in-frame clones and lacks some. Of some 200,000 clones detected, more than 60% appear once; the ten largest clones hold less than 2%. Note on this clone: Its antigen is currently unknown.

Study-level findings and limits: V- and J-gene trimming of TCR beta was linked (in a later analysis) to a missense DCLRE1C variant. Later work found most CMV-associated TCR beta chains apparently HLA-restricted. It was reported that TCR beta sequences correctly inferred the HLA-A and HLA-B alleles for most subjects. TRBV6-2, TRBV6-3 and other indistinguishable V segments were excluded.

CDR1 is SGHRS and CDR2 is YFSETQ in the germline V gene. The CDR3 totals 15 residues. V gave up 3 bases and J gave up 5 bases; unmatched junction bases: 9. V usage is TRBV5-1 and J usage is TRBJ2-5, with 8 bases identical to TRBD1. The sequencing sample was made of PBMCs. This TCR was recovered from a man aged 45 to 65 in good health and CMV-seronegative. The CDR3 sequence is CASSSGTGPVETQYF. As DNA, the CDR3 is TGCGCCAGCAGCTCGGGGACAGGTCCAGTGGAGACCCAGTACTTC.